The following is a T cell receptor (beta chain) sequence with its context. The source of the sample is a study of T cell changes during pregnancy in multiple sclerosis. Some clones are missing from TCRdb's copy, which holds only in-frame ones; the method was immunoSEQ multiplex PCR. This sample carries 85,000 to 100,000 clones, 92% of them seen once, and the ten largest clones take more than 1.5%. The input for sequencing was peripheral blood, taken in the first trimester of pregnancy. The origin of this receptor is a female donor with multiple sclerosis, enrolled in a pregnancy study.

This CDR3 is CASSDSGQGDTGELFF. As DNA, the CDR3 is TGTGCCAGCAGTGACTCGGGACAGGGGGACACCGGGGAGCTGTTTTTT. V and J are TRBV6-4 and TRBJ2-2; 11 nucleotides agree with TRBD1. This CDR3 comprises 16 residues. Germline lookup yields CDR1 MRHNA and CDR2 SNTAGT. Losses at the gene ends were 0 bases for V and 3 bases for J; bases not matched to a gene: 0.